This entry describes one TCR beta chain. The antigen remains unidentified. PCR primers comprised 60 Vbeta and 13 Jbeta primers. Using immunoSEQ multiplex PCR, the repertoire was profiled, and TCRdb retains in-frame clones only, with some absent. The sample carries roughly 150,000 clones, 75% recorded once. The sample belongs to a study of cytomegalovirus exposure and HLA in healthy donors. CDR1 is SGHRS and CDR2 is YFSETQ in the germline V gene. Trimming took off 4 bases at V and 2 bases at J, with 9 bases between the two ends. There are 13 residues in the CDR3. Whole-study results and caveats: Rare TCR sequences dominated, though some public TCRs recurred in many donors. Some V segments could not be told apart, so they were left out, TRBV6-2 and TRBV6-3 among them. CMV serostatus was the sole immune exposure information available.

Among the donors, all were healthy bone marrow donors. The chain employs TRBV5-1 and TRBJ2-5, with a tentative D call TRBD2 (6 bases). This clonotype originated in a female donor in good health and CMV-seronegative. The sample taken for sequencing was PBMCs. This CDR3 is CASSLSGQETQYF. For the CDR3, the DNA is TGCGCCAGCAGCCTAAGCGGGCAAGAGACCCAGTACTTC. The variable domain in full, completed from reference TRBV5-1 and TRBJ2-5, reads KAGVTQTPRYLIKTRGQQVTLSCSPISGHRSVSWYQQTPGQGLQFLFEYFSETQRNKGNFPGRFSGRQFSNSRSEMNVSTLELGDSALYLCASSLSGQETQYFGPGTRLLVL.